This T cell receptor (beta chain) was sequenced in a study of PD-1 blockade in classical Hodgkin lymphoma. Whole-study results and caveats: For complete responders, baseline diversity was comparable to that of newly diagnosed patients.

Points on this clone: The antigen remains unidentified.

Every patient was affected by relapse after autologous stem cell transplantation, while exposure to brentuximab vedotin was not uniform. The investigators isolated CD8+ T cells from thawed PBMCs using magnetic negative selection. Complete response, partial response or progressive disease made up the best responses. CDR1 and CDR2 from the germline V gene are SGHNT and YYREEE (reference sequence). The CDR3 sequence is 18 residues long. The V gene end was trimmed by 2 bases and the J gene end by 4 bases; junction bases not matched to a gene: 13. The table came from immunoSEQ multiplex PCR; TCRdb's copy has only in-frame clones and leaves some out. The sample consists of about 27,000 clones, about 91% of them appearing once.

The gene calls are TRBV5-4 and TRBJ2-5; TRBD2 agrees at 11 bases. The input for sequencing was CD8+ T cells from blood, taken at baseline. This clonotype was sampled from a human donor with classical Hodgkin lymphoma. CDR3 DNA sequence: TGTGCCAGCAGCTTTTTAGTTGTAGCGGGAGGGCCGGGAGAGACCCAGTACTTC. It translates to CASSFLVVAGGPGETQYF.